The source of this T cell receptor (beta chain) is a study of vaccination effects on CD4 cells after COVID-19. Germline V CDR1 and CDR2: SGHRS, YFSETQ. V was pared by 1 base and J by 4 bases, with 8 bases between. The CDR3 is 13 residues long. The assay was immunoSEQ multiplex PCR, and TCRdb's table has in-frame clones only and misses some. The sample consists of about 81,000 clones, under 80% of them appearing once. Findings of the study overall: Convalescent patients in the study were few, and early post-infection timepoints were absent.

Before sequencing took place, the ViraFEST assay used viral peptide pools to expand antigen-specific CD4+ T cells. Culture lasted about nine days before CD4+ T cell isolation. The participants, recipients of two vaccine doses, got either BNT162b2 or mRNA-1273. Previously uninfected by SARS-CoV-2, the vaccine recipients also showed negative nucleocapsid antibodies. This clone was found a few times. The antigen remains undetermined. Sample: CD4+ T cells from PBMCs cultured with HCoV-OC43 spike peptides, taken after COVID-19 vaccination. Subset: HCoV-OC43 spike overlapping peptide pool stimulation. The chain links TRBV5-1 to TRBJ1-1, with D possibly matching TRBD1 (5 bases). This clonotype was obtained from a human donor who received a COVID-19 vaccine. The CDR3 loop reads CASSLQGGTEAFF. CDR3 sequence (DNA): TGCGCCAGCAGCTTGCAGGGAGGCACTGAAGCTTTCTTT.